This TCR beta chain stems from a study of cytomegalovirus exposure and HLA in healthy donors. Overall study context: Among 150 million to 200 million T cells, an earlier analysis found around 100 million unique TCR beta sequences.

Study-wide points: Only CMV serostatus was available as immune exposure information. Earlier analysis found most TCR beta V segments productive about 90% or about 30% of the time.

CDR3 length equals 15 residues. The V and J ends lost 2 bases and 2 bases respectively, with 10 bases between them. The germline gives CDR1 SGHTA, CDR2 FQGTGA. About this clone: Its antigen remains unknown.

PCR primers comprised 60 Vbeta and 13 Jbeta primers. TCRdb keeps only in-frame clones here, not all; method: immunoSEQ multiplex PCR. In total, the table holds 100,000 to 150,000 clones. This sequence originates from a man aged 25 to 40 in good health and CMV-seronegative. The V call is TRBV7-3, the J call TRBJ2-1, with D possibly TRBD2 on 7 matching bases. The sequencing input was PBMCs. As DNA, the CDR3 is TGTGCCAGCAGCTTAGGGAGGGGGGCCTACAATGAGCAGTTCTTC. Encoded protein: CASSLGRGAYNEQFF. The entire variable domain, with the rest obtained from reference TRBV7-3 and TRBJ2-1, is as follows: GAGVSQTPSNKVTEKGKYVELRCDPISGHTALYWYRQSLGQGPEFLIYFQGTGAADDSGLPNDRFFAVRPEGSVSTLKIQRTERGDSAVYLCASSLGRGAYNEQFFGPGTRLTVL.